The 4 T cell receptor beta chains reported below all come from one sample, sequenced in a study of blood T cell repertoires in COVID-19. Some clones are missing from TCRdb's copy, which holds only in-frame ones; the method was immunoSEQ multiplex PCR. This table has some 55,000 clones, 87% appearing once. The specimen sequenced was peripheral blood. The receptors derive from a man between 60 and 75 years old with acute or convalescent COVID-19.

The chain couples TRBV12-1 to TRBJ1-1; the D call of TRBD1 is as the table states it, not checked on the DNA. TRBV12-1 has pseudogene status. This CDR3 comprises 17 residues. The CDR3 loop is CASSFAARGCMNTEAFF. The CDR3 bases are TGTGCCAGCAGCTTTGCAGCCAGGGGGTGTATGAACACTGAAGCTTTCTTT.

The chain is built from TRBV5-1 and TRBJ2-7; 8 nucleotides line up with TRBD1. Germline V lookup: CDR1 SGHRS, CDR2 YFSETQ. There are 15 residues in the CDR3. V gave up 4 bases and J gave up 4 bases; unmatched junction bases: 10. CDR3 loop: CASSPRTGTSYEQYF. The CDR3 region has the DNA TGCGCCAGCAGCCCGAGGACAGGGACCTCTTACGAGCAGTACTTC.

The chain recombines TRBV24-1 with TRBJ2-3; D is possibly TRBD1 (5 bases). CDR1 and CDR2 (germline): KGHDR, SFDVKD. The CDR3 covers 14 residues. The V end was cut by 2 bases, the J end by 6 bases, with 11 bases between. The CDR3 DNA reads TGTGCCACCAGTGATTCAAGGGGCCCGGATACGCAGTATTTT. Protein product: CATSDSRGPDTQYF.

This chain links TRBV30 with TRBJ1-1; D might be TRBD1 (5 bases). The germline CDR1 and CDR2 sequences are GTSNPN and SVGIG (reference sequence). The CDR3 covers 15 residues. V was clipped by 0 bases and J by 3 bases, with 14 bases between them. CDR3 nucleotides: TGTGCCTGGAGTGTACTAGGAGGGGCATACACTGAAGCTTTCTTT. As protein: CAWSVLGGAYTEAFF.